This paragraph reports one T cell receptor (beta chain). The ends lost 4 bases at V and 4 bases at J; junction bases unmatched: 3. Per germline, CDR1 LGHNA and CDR2 YNFKEQ. CDR3 length equals 14 residues. This sample is drawn from a study of T cell responses to AZD1222 COVID-19 vaccine. This table comes from immunoSEQ multiplex PCR, and its TCRdb copy is limited to in-frame clones, with some not included. The sample comprises 160,000 or so clones, roughly 94% of which are singletons, and approximately 4.8% rests with the top ten. Sequenced material: peripheral blood, taken 28 days after the second AZD1222 dose. This rearrangement joins TRBV4-2 to TRBJ2-7; 11 bases align to TRBD1. This clonotype originated in an adult who received the AZD1222 COVID-19 vaccine. DNA for the CDR3: TGTGCCAGCAGCCTCCGGGACAGGGGGTACGAGCAGTACTTC. It translates to CASSLRDRGYEQYF.